The 13 T cell receptor beta chains in this list originate from one sample, sequenced in a study of blood T cell repertoires in COVID-19. Sequenced by immunoSEQ multiplex PCR; TCRdb stores in-frame clones only, minus some. The sample shows some 190,000 clones, around nine tenths of them seen only once. Material: peripheral blood. These receptors originate from a young man with active or convalescent COVID-19.

The chain links TRBV27 to TRBJ2-2, with a tentative D call TRBD2 (6 bases). The ends were cut back, 2 bases at V and 0 bases at J, with 10 bases in the middle. CDR1 MNHEY and CDR2 SMNVEV come from the germline V gene (reference sequence). The CDR3 runs 16 residues. CDR3 region: CASSLLSGANTGELFF. The DNA of the CDR3 is TGTGCCAGCAGTTTACTCTCGGGGGCGAACACCGGGGAGCTGTTTTTT.

The rearrangement joins TRBV6-2 or TRBV6-3 to TRBJ2-5; TRBD2 aligns across 7 bases. V shed 2 bases, J shed 3 bases, and the junction held 6 bases outside the gene matches. The germline V gene encodes CDR1 MNHEY and CDR2 SVGEGT. The CDR3 is 15 amino acids. This CDR3 reads CASSYEGLAEETQYF. The CDR3 DNA reads TGTGCCAGCAGTTACGAGGGGCTAGCGGAAGAGACCCAGTACTTC.

The gene calls are TRBV27 and TRBJ2-3, with TRBD1 matching over 7 bases. The CDR3 has 16 amino acids. With V trimmed by 4 bases and J by 4 bases, 11 bases remained unmatched. Germline lookup yields CDR1 MNHEY and CDR2 SMNVEV (reference sequence). The chain's CDR3 is CASSSLMTGPPDTQYF. CDR3 nucleotides: TGTGCCAGCAGTTCGCTTATGACAGGGCCCCCAGATACGCAGTATTTT.

The J gene is TRBJ2-3, the V gene TRBV11-2; D gene ambiguous. V was pared by 6 bases and J by 0 bases, with 10 bases between. From germline, CDR1 is SGHAT and CDR2 FQNNGV. The CDR3 is 14 residues long. CDR3 coding DNA: TGTGCCAGCAGATACAGCACTAGCACAGATACGCAGTATTTT. Its translation: CASRYSTSTDTQYF.

In regard to this clone: In the same sample, other DNA sequences code for this CDR3. The rearrangement links TRBV7-9 to TRBJ2-7; maybe TRBD1 (5 bases). The ends were cut back, 6 bases at V and 4 bases at J, with 10 bases in the middle. There are 12 residues in the CDR3. Per germline, CDR1 SEHNR and CDR2 FQNEAQ (reference sequence). The CDR3 region is CASSSQGYEQYF. DNA of the CDR3: TGTGCCAGCAGTTCTCAGGGATACGAGCAGTACTTC.

The chain recombines TRBV2 with TRBJ2-1, with unresolved D. In germline, CDR1 is SNHLY, CDR2 FYNNEI. Trimming shortened V by 4 bases and J by 0 bases, and 7 bases separated the two germline ends. This CDR3 is 14 amino acids long. The CDR3 reads CASSAQNSYNEQFF. CDR3 DNA sequence: TGTGCCAGCAGTGCACAGAACTCCTACAATGAGCAGTTCTTC.

As to this clone: It is likely a read error, because the conserved phenylalanine at the end of the CDR3 is missing. The limits of the CDR3 on the DNA are not certain, so only TCRdb's listed CDR3 is given. V and J are TRBV29-1 and TRBJ1-2. Germline values: CDR1 SQVTM, CDR2 ANQGSEA. The CDR3 numbers 12 amino acids, ends counted. CDR3 amino acids: CSVEDLGGFEAS.

This chain uses TRBV5-1 with TRBJ1-4; D perhaps matches TRBD1 (6 bases). The V end was cut by 0 bases, the J end by 4 bases, with 13 bases between. The germline V gene has CDR1 SGHRS and CDR2 YFSETQ. CDR3 length: 16 amino acids. This CDR3 is CASSLGGNRVNEKLFF. CDR3 bases: TGCGCCAGCAGCTTGGGGGGAAACAGGGTTAATGAAAAACTGTTTTTT.

The chain carries TRBV10-3 and TRBJ1-5, with TRBD1 matching over 10 bases. The V gene end was trimmed by 5 bases and the J gene end by 6 bases; junction bases not matched to a gene: 4. Looked up from germline, CDR1 is ENHRY and CDR2 is SYGVKD. CDR3 length equals 14 residues. CDR3 nucleotide sequence: TGTGCCATCAGTCGACAGGGGGCAGGTCAGCCCCAGCATTTT. This sequence encodes CAISRQGAGQPQHF.

The V and J genes are TRBV30 and TRBJ1-4; D might be TRBD1 (5 bases). Per the germline V gene, CDR1 is GTSNPN and CDR2 is SVGIG (reference sequence). The V end was cut by 0 bases, the J end by 10 bases, with 21 bases between. The CDR3 has 16 residues. The CDR3 nucleotides read TGTGCCTGGAGTGTACAGCAGGCAGGGATCAGTGGAAAACTGTTTTTT. Its translation: CAWSVQQAGISGKLFF.

The rearrangement uses TRBV2 and TRBJ2-7, with TRBD2 matching 8 bases. CDR1 and CDR2 from the germline V gene are SNHLY and FYNNEI. The CDR3 is 15 amino acids. V gave up 7 bases and J gave up 2 bases; unmatched junction bases: 10. This CDR3 reads CASNRRLAGTYEQYF. As DNA, the CDR3 is TGTGCCAGCAATAGGAGATTAGCGGGAACCTACGAGCAGTACTTC. Full variable domain (outside the CDR3, taken from reference TRBV2 and TRBJ2-7): EPEVTQTPSHQVTQMGQEVILRCVPISNHLYFYWYRQILGQKVEFLVSFYNNEISEKSEIFDDQFSVERPDGSNFTLKIRSTKLEDSAMYFCASNRRLAGTYEQYFGPGTRLTVT.

This clone was picked up one time. The chain has TRBV9 and TRBJ1-2, with no clear D. The CDR3 is 15 residues long. V shed 0 bases and J shed 4 bases, with 13 bases lying between them. Germline V lookup: CDR1 SGDLS, CDR2 YYNGEE. The CDR3 sequence: CASSVDLNPTYGYTF. CDR3 nucleotide sequence: TGTGCCAGCAGCGTAGACTTGAATCCAACCTATGGCTACACCTTC.

The chain couples TRBV2 to TRBJ2-7; 9 nucleotides align to TRBD1. CDR3 length: 14 residues. V was pared by 11 bases and J by 1 base, with 9 bases of the junction left unmatched. CDR1 is SNHLY and CDR2 is FYNNEI in the germline V gene. For the CDR3, the DNA is TGTGCCGCAAGACAACAGGGGGCGTCCTACGAGCAGTACTTC. Its translation: CAARQQGASYEQYF.